This entry concerns a single T cell receptor (beta chain). Its specificity is unknown. CDR3 length: 15 residues. CDR1 is SGHTA, CDR2 FQGNSA, per germline. The junction had 7 bases not matched to a gene; V was cut back by 4 bases and J by 1 base. The data were obtained in a study of PD-L1 blockade in urothelial cancer. Study at large: Previous chemotherapy exposure amounted to 0 to 3 regimens for patients.

Clones were sequenced by immunoSEQ multiplex PCR, and TCRdb holds only the in-frame ones, with some missing. This table has about 38,000 clones, around 88% appearing once. Study-wide findings and caveats: Having blood TCR clonality under the median before treatment predicted better survival.

The sample in question was PBMCs, obtained around atezolizumab (anti-PD-L1) treatment. This TCR derives from a man aged 60 to 75 with urothelial cancer. The V and J genes are TRBV7-2 and TRBJ2-7, with 7 bases fitting TRBD1. CDR3 in DNA: TGTGCCAGCAGCTCTCGCCGGACAGGATCCTACGAGCAGTACTTC. Translation: CASSSRRTGSYEQYF.